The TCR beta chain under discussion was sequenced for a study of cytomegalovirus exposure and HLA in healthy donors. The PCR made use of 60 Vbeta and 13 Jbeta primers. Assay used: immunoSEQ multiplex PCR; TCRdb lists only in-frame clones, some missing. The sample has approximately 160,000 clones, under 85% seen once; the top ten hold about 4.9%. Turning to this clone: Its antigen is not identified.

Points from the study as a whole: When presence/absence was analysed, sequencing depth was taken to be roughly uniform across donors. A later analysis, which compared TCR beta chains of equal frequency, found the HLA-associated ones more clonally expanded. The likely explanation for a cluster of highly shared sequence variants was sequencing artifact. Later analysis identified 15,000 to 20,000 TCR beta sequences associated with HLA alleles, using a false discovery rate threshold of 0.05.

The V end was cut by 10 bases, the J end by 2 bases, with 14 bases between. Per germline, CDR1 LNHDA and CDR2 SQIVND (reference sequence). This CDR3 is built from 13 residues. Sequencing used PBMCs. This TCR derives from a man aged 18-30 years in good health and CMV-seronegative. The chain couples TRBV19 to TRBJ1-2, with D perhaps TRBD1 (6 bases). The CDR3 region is CATDTGLNYGYTF. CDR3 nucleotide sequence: TGTGCCACCGATACAGGGCTGAACTATGGCTACACCTTC.